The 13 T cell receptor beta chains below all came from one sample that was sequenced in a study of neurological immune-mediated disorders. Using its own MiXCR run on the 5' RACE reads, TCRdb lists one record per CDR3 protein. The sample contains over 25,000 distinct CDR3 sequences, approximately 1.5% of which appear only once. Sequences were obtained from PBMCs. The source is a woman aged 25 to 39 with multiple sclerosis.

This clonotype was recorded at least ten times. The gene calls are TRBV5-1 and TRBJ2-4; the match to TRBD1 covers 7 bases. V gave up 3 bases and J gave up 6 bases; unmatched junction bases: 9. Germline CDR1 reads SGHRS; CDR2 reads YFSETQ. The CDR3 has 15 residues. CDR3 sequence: CASSSATGAINIQYF. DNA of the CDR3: TGCGCCAGCAGCTCCGCTACAGGGGCGATAAACATTCAGTACTTC. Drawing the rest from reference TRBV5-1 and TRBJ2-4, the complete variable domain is KAGVTQTPRYLIKTRGQQVTLSCSPISGHRSVSWYQQTPGQGLQFLFEYFSETQRNKGNFPGRFSGRQFSNSRSEMNVSTLELGDSALYLCASSSATGAINIQYFGAGTRLSVL.

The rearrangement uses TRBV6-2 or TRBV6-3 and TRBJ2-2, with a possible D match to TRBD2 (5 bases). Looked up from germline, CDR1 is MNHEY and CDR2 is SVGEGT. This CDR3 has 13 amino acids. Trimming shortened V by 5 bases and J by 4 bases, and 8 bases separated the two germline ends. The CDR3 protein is CASSQTTTGELFF. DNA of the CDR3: TGTGCCAGCAGTCAGACTACCACCGGGGAGCTGTTTTTT.

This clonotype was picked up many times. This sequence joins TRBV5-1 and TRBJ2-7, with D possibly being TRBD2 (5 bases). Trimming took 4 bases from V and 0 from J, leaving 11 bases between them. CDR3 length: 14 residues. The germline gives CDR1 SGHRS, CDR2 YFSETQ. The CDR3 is CASSQDSSSYEQYF. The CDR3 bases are TGCGCCAGCAGCCAGGACTCAAGCTCCTACGAGCAGTACTTC.

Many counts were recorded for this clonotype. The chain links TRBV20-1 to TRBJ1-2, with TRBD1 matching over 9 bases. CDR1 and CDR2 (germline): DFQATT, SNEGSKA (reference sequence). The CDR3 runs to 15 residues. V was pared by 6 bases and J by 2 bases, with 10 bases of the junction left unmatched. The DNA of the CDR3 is TGCAGTGCCCACCCCGGGACAGGGAAGAACTATGGCTACACCTTC. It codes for CSAHPGTGKNYGYTF.

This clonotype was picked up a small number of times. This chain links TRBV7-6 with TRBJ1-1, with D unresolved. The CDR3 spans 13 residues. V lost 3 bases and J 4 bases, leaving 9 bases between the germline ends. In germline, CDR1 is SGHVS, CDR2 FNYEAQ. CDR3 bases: TGTGCCAGCAGCTTGAAAGTAGGCACTGAAGCTTTCTTT. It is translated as CASSLKVGTEAFF.

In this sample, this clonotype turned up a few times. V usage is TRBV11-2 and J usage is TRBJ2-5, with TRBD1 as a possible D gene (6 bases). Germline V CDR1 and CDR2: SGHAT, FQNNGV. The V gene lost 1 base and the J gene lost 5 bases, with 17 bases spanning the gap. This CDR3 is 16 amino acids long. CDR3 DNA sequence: TGTGCCAGCAGCTTAGGACAGGTCCCAGGACAGGAGACCCAGTACTTC. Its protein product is CASSLGQVPGQETQYF.

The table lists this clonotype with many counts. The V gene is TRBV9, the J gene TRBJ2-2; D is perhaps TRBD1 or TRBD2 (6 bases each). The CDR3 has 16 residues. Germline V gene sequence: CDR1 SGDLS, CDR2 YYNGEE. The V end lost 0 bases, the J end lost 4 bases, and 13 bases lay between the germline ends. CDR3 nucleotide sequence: TGTGCCAGCAGCGTAGCTACAGGGAGGATCACCGGGGAGCTGTTTTTT. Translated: CASSVATGRITGELFF.

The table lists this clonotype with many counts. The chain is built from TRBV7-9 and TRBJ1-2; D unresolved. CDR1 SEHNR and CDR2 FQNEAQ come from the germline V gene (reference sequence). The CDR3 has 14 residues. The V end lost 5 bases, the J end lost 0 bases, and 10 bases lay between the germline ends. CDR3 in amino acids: CASSALSANYGYTF. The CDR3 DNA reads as TGTGCCAGCAGCGCCTTGTCCGCTAACTATGGCTACACCTTC.

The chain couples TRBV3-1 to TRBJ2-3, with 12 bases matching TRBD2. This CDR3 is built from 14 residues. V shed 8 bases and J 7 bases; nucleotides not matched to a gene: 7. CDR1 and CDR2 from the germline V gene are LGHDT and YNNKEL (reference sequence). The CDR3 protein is CASCATSGGHTQYF. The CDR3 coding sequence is TGTGCCAGCTGCGCGACTAGCGGGGGTCATACGCAGTATTTT.

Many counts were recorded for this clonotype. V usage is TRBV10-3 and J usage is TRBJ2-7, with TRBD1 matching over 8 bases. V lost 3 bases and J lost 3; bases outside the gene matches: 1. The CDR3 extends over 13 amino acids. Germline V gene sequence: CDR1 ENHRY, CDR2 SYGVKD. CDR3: CAISDGQGYEQYF. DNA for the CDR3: TGTGCCATCAGTGACGGACAGGGCTACGAGCAGTACTTC.

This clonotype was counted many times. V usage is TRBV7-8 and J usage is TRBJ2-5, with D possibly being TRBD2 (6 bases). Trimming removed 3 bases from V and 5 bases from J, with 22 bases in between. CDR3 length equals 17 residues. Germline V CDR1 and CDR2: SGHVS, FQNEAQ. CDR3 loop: CASSFNRALAPGETQYF. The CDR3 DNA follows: TGTGCCAGCAGCTTTAATCGGGCACTAGCCCCTGGGGAGACCCAGTACTTC.

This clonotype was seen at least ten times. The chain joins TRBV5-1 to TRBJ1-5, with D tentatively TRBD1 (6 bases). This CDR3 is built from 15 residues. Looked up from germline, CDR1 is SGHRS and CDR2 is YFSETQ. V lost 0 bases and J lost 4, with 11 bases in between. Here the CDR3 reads CASSLAGTTNQPQHF. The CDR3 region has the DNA TGCGCCAGCAGCTTGGCCGGGACAACTAATCAGCCCCAGCATTTT.

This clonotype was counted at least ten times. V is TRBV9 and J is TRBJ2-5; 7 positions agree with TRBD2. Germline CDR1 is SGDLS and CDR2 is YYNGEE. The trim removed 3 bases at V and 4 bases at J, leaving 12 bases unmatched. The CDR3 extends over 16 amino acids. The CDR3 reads CASSARGGGQGETQYF. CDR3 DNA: TGTGCCAGCAGCGCCCGTGGGGGGGGTCAGGGAGAGACCCAGTACTTC.